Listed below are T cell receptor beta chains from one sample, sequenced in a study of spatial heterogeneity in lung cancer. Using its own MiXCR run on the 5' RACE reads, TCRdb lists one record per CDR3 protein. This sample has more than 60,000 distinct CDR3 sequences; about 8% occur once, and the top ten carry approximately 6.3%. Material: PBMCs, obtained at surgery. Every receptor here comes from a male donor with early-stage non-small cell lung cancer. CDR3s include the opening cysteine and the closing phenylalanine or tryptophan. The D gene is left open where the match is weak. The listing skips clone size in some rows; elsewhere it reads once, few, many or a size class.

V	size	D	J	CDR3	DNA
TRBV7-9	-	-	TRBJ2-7	CASSFPTGYEQYF	TGTGCCAGCAGTTTCCCGACAGGCTACGAGCAGTACTTC
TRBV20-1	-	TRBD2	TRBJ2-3	CSARVGTRSTDTQYF	TGCAGTGCTAGAGTGGGGACTAGATCCACAGATACGCAGTATTTT
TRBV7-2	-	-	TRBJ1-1	CASEGLWTEAFF	TGTGCCAGCGAGGGGTTATGGACTGAAGCTTTCTTT
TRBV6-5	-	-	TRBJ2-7	CASSYSAEPRVSSYEQYF	TGTGCCAGCAGTTACTCGGCAGAACCAAGGGTCAGCTCCTACGAGCAGTACTTC
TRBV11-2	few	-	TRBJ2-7	CASKAYYEQYF	TGTGCCAGCAAAGCATACTACGAGCAGTACTTC
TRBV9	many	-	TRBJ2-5	CASSVAASETQYF	TGTGCCAGCAGCGTAGCTGCGTCGGAGACCCAGTACTTC
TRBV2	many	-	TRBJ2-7	CASSRKRVEQYF	TGTGCCAGCAGCCGAAAAAGGGTCGAGCAGTACTTC
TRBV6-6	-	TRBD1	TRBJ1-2	CASSSQGANGYTF	TGTGCCAGCAGTTCACAGGGGGCGAATGGCTACACCTTC
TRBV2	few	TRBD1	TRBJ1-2	CASSGGQGSNYGYTF	TGTGCCAGCAGTGGGGGACAGGGTTCCAACTATGGCTACACCTTC
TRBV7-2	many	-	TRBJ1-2	CASSRGSRAYGYTF	TGTGCCAGCAGCCGAGGGAGTCGTGCCTATGGCTACACCTTC
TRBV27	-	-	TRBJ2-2	CASSWMEANTGELFF	TGTGCCAGCAGTTGGATGGAAGCGAACACCGGGGAGCTGTTTTTT
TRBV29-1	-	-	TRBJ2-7	CSVQNSHYEQYF	TGCAGCGTCCAGAATAGTCACTACGAGCAGTACTTC
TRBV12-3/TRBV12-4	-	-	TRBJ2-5	CASSFGNSGAGETQYF	TGTGCCAGCAGTTTTGGTAACTCGGGAGCGGGAGAGACCCAGTACTTC
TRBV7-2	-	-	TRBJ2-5	CASSLGAGLQGTQYF	TGTGCCAGCAGCTTAGGGGCGGGGCTACAGGGGACCCAGTACTTC
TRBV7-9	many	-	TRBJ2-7	CASSLGGRGYEQYF	TGTGCCAGCAGCTTAGGGGGGCGCGGCTACGAGCAGTACTTC
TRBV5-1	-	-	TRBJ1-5	CASSFVPGANQPQHF	TGCGCCAGCAGCTTTGTTCCAGGGGCAAATCAGCCCCAGCATTTT
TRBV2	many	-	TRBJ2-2	CASRPPDRRWAGELFF	TGTGCCAGCAGACCCCCGGACCGCCGTTGGGCCGGGGAGCTGTTTTTT
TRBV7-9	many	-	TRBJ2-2	CASRSGRGTGELFF	TGTGCCAGCAGATCCGGGAGAGGGACCGGGGAGCTGTTTTTT
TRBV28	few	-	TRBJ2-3	CASSSTQGWYF	TGTGCCAGCAGCTCCACTCAGGGGTGGTATTTT
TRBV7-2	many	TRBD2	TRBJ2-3	CASSGRTSGRPDTQYF	TGTGCCAGCAGCGGACGGACTAGCGGGAGGCCAGATACGCAGTATTTT
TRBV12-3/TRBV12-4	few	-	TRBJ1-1	CASSLPPGVSEAFF	TGTGCCAGCAGTTTGCCCCCGGGGGTATCTGAAGCTTTCTTT
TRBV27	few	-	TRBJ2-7	CASSSNPFYEQYF	TGTGCCAGCAGTTCCAATCCTTTTTACGAGCAGTACTTC
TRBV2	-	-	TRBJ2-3	CASKQRGTDTQYF	TGTGCCAGCAAGCAGCGGGGCACAGATACGCAGTATTTT
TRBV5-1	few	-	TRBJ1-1	CASSLDPGAEAFF	TGCGCCAGCAGCCTAGACCCGGGCGCTGAAGCTTTCTTT
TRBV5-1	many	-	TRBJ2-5	CASSSTEKETQYF	TGCGCCAGCAGCTCTACAGAAAAAGAGACCCAGTACTTC
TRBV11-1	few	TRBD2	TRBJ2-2	CASSPGLAGRVTGELFF	TGTGCCAGCAGCCCCGGACTAGCGGGGCGCGTCACCGGGGAGCTGTTTTTT
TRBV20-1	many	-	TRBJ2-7	CSASPRGGRVDEQYF	TGCAGTGCTAGCCCCAGGGGTGGAAGGGTGGACGAGCAGTACTTC
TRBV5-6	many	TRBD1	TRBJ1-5	CASSYYRGSPPNQPQHF	TGTGCCAGCAGCTACTACAGGGGGTCCCCACCCAATCAGCCCCAGCATTTT
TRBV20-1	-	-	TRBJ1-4	CSAIKEKLFF	TGCAGTGCTATTAAGGAAAAACTGTTTTTT
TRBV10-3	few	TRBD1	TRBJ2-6	CAITGTGARFGANVLTF	TGTGCCATCACAGGGACAGGGGCTCGGTTTGGGGCCAACGTCCTGACTTTC
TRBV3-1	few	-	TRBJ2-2	CASSPDYTGELFF	TGTGCCAGCAGCCCGGACTACACCGGGGAGCTGTTTTTT
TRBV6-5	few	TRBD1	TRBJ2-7	CASSTQTGRYEQYF	TGTGCCAGCAGTACTCAGACAGGGCGCTACGAGCAGTACTTC
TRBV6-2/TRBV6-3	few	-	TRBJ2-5	CASSYSFGVRETQYF	TGTGCCAGCAGTTACTCGTTTGGCGTCCGAGAGACCCAGTACTTC
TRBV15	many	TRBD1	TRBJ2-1	CATSTRQGHNEQFF	TGTGCCACCAGCACCCGACAGGGGCACAATGAGCAGTTCTTC
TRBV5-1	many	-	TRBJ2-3	CASSLFKPIDTQYF	TGCGCCAGCAGCCTTTTCAAGCCCATAGATACGCAGTATTTT
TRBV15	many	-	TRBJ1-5	CATSRDRAGPQHF	TGTGCCACCAGCAGAGATCGGGCCGGGCCCCAGCATTTT
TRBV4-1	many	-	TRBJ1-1	CASRPTGGEAFF	TGCGCCAGCAGACCCACGGGCGGTGAGGCTTTCTTT
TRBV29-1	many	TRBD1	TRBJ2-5	CSVAGTGLLGETQYF	TGCAGCGTCGCCGGGACAGGGCTTTTGGGAGAGACCCAGTACTTC
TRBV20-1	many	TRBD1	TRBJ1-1	CSPGQGRTEAFF	TGCAGCCCGGGACAGGGTCGGACTGAAGCTTTCTTT
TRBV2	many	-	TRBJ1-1	CASSAWTEAFF	TGTGCCAGCAGTGCATGGACTGAAGCTTTCTTT
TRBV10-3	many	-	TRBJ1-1	CATRVLGDEAFF	TGTGCCACCCGGGTGTTAGGCGATGAAGCTTTCTTT
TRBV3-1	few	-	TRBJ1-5	CASSQVAGGQPQHF	TGTGCCAGCAGCCAAGTTGCGGGGGGCCAGCCCCAGCATTTT
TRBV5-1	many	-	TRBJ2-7	CASRQAGERSYEQYF	TGCGCCAGCAGACAAGCAGGGGAGCGGTCCTACGAGCAGTACTTC
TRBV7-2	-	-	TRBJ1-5	CASSSTGFQPQHF	TGTGCCAGCAGCTCCACAGGGTTTCAGCCCCAGCATTTT
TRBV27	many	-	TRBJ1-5	CASSLLGGRGNQPQHF	TGTGCCAGCAGTTTATTGGGAGGGCGGGGGAATCAGCCCCAGCATTTT
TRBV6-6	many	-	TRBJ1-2	CASSPGQYYGYTF	TGTGCCAGCAGTCCCGGGCAGTACTATGGCTACACCTTC
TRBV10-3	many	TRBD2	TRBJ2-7	CAISELAGGVGEQYF	TGTGCCATCAGTGAACTAGCGGGAGGAGTGGGCGAGCAGTACTTC
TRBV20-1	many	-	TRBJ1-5	CSARVGQNQPQHF	TGCAGTGCTAGAGTGGGCCAAAATCAGCCCCAGCATTTT
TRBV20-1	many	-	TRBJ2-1	CSARATNRGNEQFF	TGCAGTGCTAGAGCCACAAACCGAGGGAATGAGCAGTTCTTC
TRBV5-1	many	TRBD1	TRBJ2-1	CASSNFRGFNNEQFF	TGCGCCAGCAGCAACTTCAGGGGGTTTAACAATGAGCAGTTCTTC
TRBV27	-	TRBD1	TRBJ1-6	CASREPGQIPFNSPLHF	TGTGCCAGTCGGGAACCGGGACAGATACCTTTTAATTCACCCCTCCACTTT
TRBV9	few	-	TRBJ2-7	CASSGHRSYEQYF	TGTGCCAGCAGCGGCCACCGGTCCTACGAGCAGTACTTC
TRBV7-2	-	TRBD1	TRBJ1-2	CASSSITPTGGYGYTF	TGTGCCAGCAGCAGTATAACCCCGACAGGGGGCTATGGCTACACCTTC
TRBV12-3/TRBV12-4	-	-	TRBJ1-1	CASSPFSGRPMNTEAFF	TGTGCCAGCAGTCCCTTTAGTGGCCGCCCAATGAACACTGAAGCTTTCTTT
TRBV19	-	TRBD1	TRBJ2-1	CASSIGLRGTGDEQFF	TGTGCCAGTAGTATAGGTCTTCGCGGGACAGGAGATGAGCAGTTCTTC